This T cell receptor beta chain emerged from a study of blood T cell repertoires in COVID-19. The CDR3 length is 15 residues. In the study's own analysis: By means of reference gene primer amplification, nucleated cell counts were estimated. TCRdb keeps only in-frame clones here, not all; method: immunoSEQ multiplex PCR. D and trimming were read from the DNA, whereas the V and J calls and clone size are those reported in that table. The sample lists about 75,000 clones, under 90% occurring once. The TCR sequence derives from a human donor in a cohort sampled during active COVID-19. Specimen: peripheral blood. J is TRBJ2-3 and V is TRBV21-1; the table's D call, TRBD1, was not checked against the DNA. TRBV21-1 is marked as a pseudogene. This CDR3 reads CASKIPGTEPDTQYF. The CDR3 coding sequence is TGTGCCAGCAAGATCCCCGGGACAGAACCCGATACGCAGTATTTT.